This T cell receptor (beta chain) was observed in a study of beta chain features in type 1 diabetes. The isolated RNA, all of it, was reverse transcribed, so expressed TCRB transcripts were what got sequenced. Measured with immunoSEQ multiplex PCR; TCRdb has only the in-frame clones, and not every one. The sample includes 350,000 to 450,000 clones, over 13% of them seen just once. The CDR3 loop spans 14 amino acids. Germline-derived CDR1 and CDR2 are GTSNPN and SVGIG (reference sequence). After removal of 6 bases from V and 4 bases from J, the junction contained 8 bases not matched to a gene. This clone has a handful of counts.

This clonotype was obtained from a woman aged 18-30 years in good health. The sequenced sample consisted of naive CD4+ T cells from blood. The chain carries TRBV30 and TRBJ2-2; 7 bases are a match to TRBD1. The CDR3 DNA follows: TGTGCCTGCCCGGGACAGCGGATCACCGGGGAGCTGTTTTTT. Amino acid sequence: CACPGQRITGELFF.